The 6 T cell receptor beta chains given below trace back to one sample, sequenced in a study of blood T cells in healthy people across ages. A J-beta primer mix and a sample-barcoded 5' primer were used in a second PCR of roughly 6 to 11 cycles. TCRdb itself ran the 5' RACE reads through MiXCR, one entry per CDR3 protein. The sample lists approximately 600,000 distinct CDR3 sequences, 58% seen once, with 30% to 45% in the top ten. Sequenced sample: blood. The receptor source for this set is a man in his fifties or sixties in good health.

The gene calls are TRBV7-2 and TRBJ1-5, with D hard to call. The CDR3 runs 14 residues. Trimming stripped 5 bases from V and 4 bases from J, with 12 bases between. CDR1 and CDR2 from the germline V gene are SGHTA and FQGNSA. The chain's CDR3 is CASSQEAVNQPQHF. The CDR3 DNA sequence: TGTGCCAGCAGCCAGGAGGCCGTTAATCAGCCCCAGCATTTT.

The chain carries TRBV29-1 and TRBJ2-3; the D gene could be TRBD1 or TRBD2 (7 bases each). From germline, CDR1 is SQVTM and CDR2 ANQGSEA. V was clipped by 7 bases and J by 3 bases, with 20 bases between them. This CDR3 region has 15 residues. In DNA, the CDR3 is TGCAGCGCTGGGGCATCAGGGGGGGAGACAGATACGCAGTATTTT. This gives the protein CSAGASGGETDTQYF.

Comments on this clonotype: No DNA is shown, since the ends of the CDR3 on it are uncertain; the CDR3 is the one TCRdb lists. The chain recombines TRBV29-1 with TRBJ2-3; TRBD2 was called by the table and not checked on the DNA. Germline CDR1 SQVTM, CDR2 ANQGSEA. Termini included, the CDR3 measures 16 amino acids. Here the CDR3 reads CSVGPGTSGGTDTQYF.

This sequence joins TRBV6-6 and TRBJ2-7; 11 bases line up with TRBD2. The CDR3 runs to 16 residues. Germline V gene sequence: CDR1 MNHNY, CDR2 SVGAGI (reference sequence). J gave up 0 bases and V 6 bases, and 7 bases lay outside the gene matches. CDR3 nucleotide sequence: TGTGCCAGCAGCCTGGGACTAGCGGCGAGCTCCTACGAGCAGTACTTC. Its protein is CASSLGLAASSYEQYF.

This clonotype has a single count. V and J are TRBV27 and TRBJ1-2; the D is unclear. The CDR3 totals 14 residues. CDR1 is MNHEY and CDR2 is SMNVEV in the germline V gene (reference sequence). Trimming cost V 3 bases and J 8 bases, with 16 bases left between them. DNA for the CDR3: TGTGCCAGCAGTTTTAACGATCTCAGGAGGGGCTACACCTTC. This encodes CASSFNDLRRGYTF.

The CDR3 region is CASSQDGLAQGAQYF. The CDR3 coding sequence is TGTGCCAGCAGCCAAGACGGACTCGCCCAAGGGGCCCAGTACTTC. The V gene is TRBV3-1, the J gene TRBJ2-7; either TRBD1 or TRBD2 may supply D (5 bases each). Trimming pared 0 bases from V and 10 bases from J, leaving 19 bases between. From germline, CDR1 is LGHDT and CDR2 YNNKEL (reference sequence). The CDR3 runs 15 residues.